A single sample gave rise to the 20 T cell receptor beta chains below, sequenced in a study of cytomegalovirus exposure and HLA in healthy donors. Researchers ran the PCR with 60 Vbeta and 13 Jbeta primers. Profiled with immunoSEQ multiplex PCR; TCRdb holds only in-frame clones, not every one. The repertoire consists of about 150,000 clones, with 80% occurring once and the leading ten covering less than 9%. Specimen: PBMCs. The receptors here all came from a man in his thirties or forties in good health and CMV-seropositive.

CDR3 residues: CAISDLGQGEYGYTF. CDR3 sequence (DNA): TGTGCCATCAGTGATCTCGGACAGGGTGAATATGGCTACACCTTC. The chain couples TRBV10-3 to TRBJ1-2; 8 nucleotides match TRBD1. Germline V lookup: CDR1 ENHRY, CDR2 SYGVKD. The V and J ends lost 3 bases and 5 bases, in that order; junction bases with no gene match: 8. The CDR3 length is 15 residues.

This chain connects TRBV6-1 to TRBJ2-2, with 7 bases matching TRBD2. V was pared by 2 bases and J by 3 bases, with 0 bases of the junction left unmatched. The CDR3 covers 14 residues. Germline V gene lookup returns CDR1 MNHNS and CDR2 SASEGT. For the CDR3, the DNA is TGTGCCAGCAGTGAACTAGCGGACACCGGGGAGCTGTTTTTT. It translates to CASSELADTGELFF.

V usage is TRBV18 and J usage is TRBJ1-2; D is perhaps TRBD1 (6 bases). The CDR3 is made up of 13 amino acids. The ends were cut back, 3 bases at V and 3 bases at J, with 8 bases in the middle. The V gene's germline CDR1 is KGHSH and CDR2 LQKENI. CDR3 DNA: TGTGCCAGCTCACCGACAGGAGACTATGGCTACACCTTC. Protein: CASSPTGDYGYTF.

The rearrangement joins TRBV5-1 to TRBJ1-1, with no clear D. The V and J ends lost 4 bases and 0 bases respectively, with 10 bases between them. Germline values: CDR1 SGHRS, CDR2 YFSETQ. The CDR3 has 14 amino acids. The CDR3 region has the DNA TGCGCCAGCAGCCCGGGGAGGGTGAACACTGAAGCTTTCTTT. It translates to CASSPGRVNTEAFF. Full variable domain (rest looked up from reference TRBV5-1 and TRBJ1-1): KAGVTQTPRYLIKTRGQQVTLSCSPISGHRSVSWYQQTPGQGLQFLFEYFSETQRNKGNFPGRFSGRQFSNSRSEMNVSTLELGDSALYLCASSPGRVNTEAFFGQGTRLTVV.

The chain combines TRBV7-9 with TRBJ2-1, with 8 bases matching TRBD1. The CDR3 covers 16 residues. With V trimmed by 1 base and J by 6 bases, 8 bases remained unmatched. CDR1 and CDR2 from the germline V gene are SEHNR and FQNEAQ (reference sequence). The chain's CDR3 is CASSLGQGALVNEQFF. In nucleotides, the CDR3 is TGTGCCAGCAGCTTAGGTCAGGGGGCGCTTGTCAATGAGCAGTTCTTC.

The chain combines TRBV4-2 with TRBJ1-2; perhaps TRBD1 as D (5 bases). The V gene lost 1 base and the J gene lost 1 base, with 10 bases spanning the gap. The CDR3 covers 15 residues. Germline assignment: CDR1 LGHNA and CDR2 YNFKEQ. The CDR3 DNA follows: TGTGCCAGCAGCCAAGGGGCGACAGTTAACTATGGCTACACCTTC. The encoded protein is CASSQGATVNYGYTF.

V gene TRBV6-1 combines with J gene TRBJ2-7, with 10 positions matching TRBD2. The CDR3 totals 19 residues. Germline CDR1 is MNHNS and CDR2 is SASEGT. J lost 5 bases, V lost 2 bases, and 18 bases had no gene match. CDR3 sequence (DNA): TGTGCCAGCAGTGAATTAATCTCTCCGGCTAGCGGGAGTGGTAACGAGCAGTACTTC. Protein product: CASSELISPASGSGNEQYF.

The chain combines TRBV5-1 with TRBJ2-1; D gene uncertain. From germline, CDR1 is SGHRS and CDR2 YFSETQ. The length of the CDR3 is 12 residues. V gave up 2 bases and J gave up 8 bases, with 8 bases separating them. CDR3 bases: TGCGCCAGCAGCTTAACTAATGATGAGCAGTTCTTC. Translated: CASSLTNDEQFF.

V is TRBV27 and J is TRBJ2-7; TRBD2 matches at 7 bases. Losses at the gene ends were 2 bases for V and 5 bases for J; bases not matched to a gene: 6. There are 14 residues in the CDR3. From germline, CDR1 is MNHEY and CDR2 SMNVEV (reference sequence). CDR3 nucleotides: TGTGCCAGCAGTTTAGGCGGGAGCTCTAACGAGCAGTACTTC. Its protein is CASSLGGSSNEQYF.

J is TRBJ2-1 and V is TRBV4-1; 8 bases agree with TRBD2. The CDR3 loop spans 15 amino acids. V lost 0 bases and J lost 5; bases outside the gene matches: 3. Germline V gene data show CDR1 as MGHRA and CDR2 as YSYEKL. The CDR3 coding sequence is TGCGCCAGCAGCCAAGACGGGACTAGGAACAATGAGCAGTTCTTC. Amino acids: CASSQDGTRNNEQFF.

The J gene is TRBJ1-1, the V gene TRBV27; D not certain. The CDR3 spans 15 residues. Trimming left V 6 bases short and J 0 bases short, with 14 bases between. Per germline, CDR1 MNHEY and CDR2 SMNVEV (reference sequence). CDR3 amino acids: CASSRRRSMNTEAFF. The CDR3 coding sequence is TGTGCCAGCAGCCGAAGGAGATCTATGAACACTGAAGCTTTCTTT.

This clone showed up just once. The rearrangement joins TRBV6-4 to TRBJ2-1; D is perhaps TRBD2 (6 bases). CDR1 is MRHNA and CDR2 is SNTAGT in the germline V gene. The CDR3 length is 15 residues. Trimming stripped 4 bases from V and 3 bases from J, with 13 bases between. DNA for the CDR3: TGTGCCAGCAGTGTACTCGGGAGTGGCTACAATGAGCAGTTCTTC. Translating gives CASSVLGSGYNEQFF.

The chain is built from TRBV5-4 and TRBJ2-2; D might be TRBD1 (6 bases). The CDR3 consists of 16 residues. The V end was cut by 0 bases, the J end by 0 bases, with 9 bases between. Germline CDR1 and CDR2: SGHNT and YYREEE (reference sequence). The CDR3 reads CASSLGTASNTGELFF. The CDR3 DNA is TGTGCCAGCAGCTTGGGGACAGCCTCGAACACCGGGGAGCTGTTTTTT.

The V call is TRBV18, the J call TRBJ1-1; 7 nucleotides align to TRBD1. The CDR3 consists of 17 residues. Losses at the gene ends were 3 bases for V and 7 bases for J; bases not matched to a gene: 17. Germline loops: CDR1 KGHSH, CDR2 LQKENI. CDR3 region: CASSPMDRPTPVGEAFF. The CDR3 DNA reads TGTGCCAGCTCACCCATGGACAGGCCAACCCCCGTAGGTGAAGCTTTCTTT.

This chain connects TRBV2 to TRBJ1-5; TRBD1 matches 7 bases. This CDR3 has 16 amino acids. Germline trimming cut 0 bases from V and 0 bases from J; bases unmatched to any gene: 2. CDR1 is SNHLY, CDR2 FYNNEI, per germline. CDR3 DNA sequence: TGTGCCAGCAGTGAAGCGGGACAGAGTAGCAATCAGCCCCAGCATTTT. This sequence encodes CASSEAGQSSNQPQHF.

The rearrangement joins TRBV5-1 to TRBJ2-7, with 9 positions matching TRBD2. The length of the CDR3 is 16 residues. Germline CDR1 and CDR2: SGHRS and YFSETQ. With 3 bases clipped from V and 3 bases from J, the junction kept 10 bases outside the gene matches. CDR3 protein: CASSSRLAGGNYEQYF. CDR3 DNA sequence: TGCGCCAGCAGCTCCCGTTTGGCGGGAGGGAACTACGAGCAGTACTTC.

CDR3 sequence: CASRDREAADTQYF. DNA for the CDR3: TGTGCCAGTCGGGACAGGGAGGCGGCAGATACGCAGTATTTT. This chain links TRBV19 with TRBJ2-3; 9 positions match TRBD1. Germline V gene sequence: CDR1 LNHDA, CDR2 SQIVND (reference sequence). V lost 8 bases and J lost 4; bases outside the gene matches: 7. This CDR3 contains 14 residues.

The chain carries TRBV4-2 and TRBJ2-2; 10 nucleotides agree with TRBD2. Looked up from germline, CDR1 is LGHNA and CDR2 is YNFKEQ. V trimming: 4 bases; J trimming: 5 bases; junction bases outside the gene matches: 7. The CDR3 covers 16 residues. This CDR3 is CASSRPSGGGTGELFF. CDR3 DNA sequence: TGTGCCAGCAGCCGACCTAGCGGGGGAGGGACCGGGGAGCTGTTTTTT.

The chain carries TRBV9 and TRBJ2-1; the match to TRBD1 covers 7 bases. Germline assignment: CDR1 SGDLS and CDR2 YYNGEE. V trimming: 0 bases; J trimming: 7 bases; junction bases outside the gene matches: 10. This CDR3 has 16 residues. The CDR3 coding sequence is TGTGCCAGCAGCGTAGGAAGACAGGGAGCGAGAAATGAGCAGTTCTTC. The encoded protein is CASSVGRQGARNEQFF.

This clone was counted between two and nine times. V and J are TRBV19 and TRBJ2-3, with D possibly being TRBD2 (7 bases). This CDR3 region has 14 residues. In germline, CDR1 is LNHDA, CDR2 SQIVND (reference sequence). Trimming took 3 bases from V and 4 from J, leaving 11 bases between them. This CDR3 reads CASSISGGPDTQYF. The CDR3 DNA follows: TGTGCCAGTAGTATTTCGGGGGGCCCAGATACGCAGTATTTT.